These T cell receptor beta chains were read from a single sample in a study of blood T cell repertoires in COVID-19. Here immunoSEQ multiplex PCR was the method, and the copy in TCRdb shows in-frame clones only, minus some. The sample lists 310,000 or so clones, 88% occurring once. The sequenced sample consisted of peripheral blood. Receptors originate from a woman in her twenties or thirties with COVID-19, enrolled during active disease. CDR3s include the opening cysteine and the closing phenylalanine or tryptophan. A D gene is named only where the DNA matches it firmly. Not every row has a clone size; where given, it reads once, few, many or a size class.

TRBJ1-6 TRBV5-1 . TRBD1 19 TGCGCCAGCAGCTTGGCTGCAGGGACAGGGGCGAATGGGAATTCACCCCTCCACTTT CASSLAAGTGANGNSPLHF
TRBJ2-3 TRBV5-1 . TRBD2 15 TGCGCCAGCAGCTTAACTAGCGGGAGAACAGATACGCAGTATTTT CASSLTSGRTDTQYF
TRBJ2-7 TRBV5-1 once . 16 TGCGCCAGCAGCTTGGGCGACATGGGGAGATCCTACGAGCAGTACTTC CASSLGDMGRSYEQYF
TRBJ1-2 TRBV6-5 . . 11 TGTGCCAGCACCAGGGGTGATGGCTACACCTTC CASTRGDGYTF
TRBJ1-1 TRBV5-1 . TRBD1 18 TGCGCCAGCAGCTTGGAGTTTAGGGACAGGGGTGGCAACACTGAAGCTTTCTTT CASSLEFRDRGGNTEAFF
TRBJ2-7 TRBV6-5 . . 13 TGTGCCAGCAGCTACTCGGAGGCCTACGAGCAGTACTTC CASSYSEAYEQYF
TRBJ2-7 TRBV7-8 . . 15 TGTGCCAGCAGCTCCGCAGGAACAGATTCCTACGAGCAGTACTTC CASSSAGTDSYEQYF
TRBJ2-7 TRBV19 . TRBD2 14 TGTGCCAGTTCCGGCGGACTAGCAGATTACGAGCAGTACTTC CASSGGLADYEQYF
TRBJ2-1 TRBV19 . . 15 TGTGCCAGTAGTATTTCGCCAGGGTGGAACAATGAGCAGTTCTTC CASSISPGWNNEQFF
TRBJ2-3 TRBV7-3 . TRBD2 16 TGTGCCAGCAGCCCCCACGGTGGGGAGGGATGGGGTACGCAGTATTTT CASSPHGGEGWGTQYF
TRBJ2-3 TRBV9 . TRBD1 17 TGTGCCAGCAGCGTGGGGGACCGGGACAGTAGCACAGATACGCAGTATTTT CASSVGDRDSSTDTQYF
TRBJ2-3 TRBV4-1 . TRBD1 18 TGCGCCAGCAGCACATACCCCCCGCCAGGACAGGGTAAAGATACGCAGTATTTT CASSTYPPPGQGKDTQYF
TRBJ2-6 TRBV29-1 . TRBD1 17 TGCAGCGTTGAGGACAGGGGGCAGGTTTCAGGGGCCAACGTCCTGACTTTC CSVEDRGQVSGANVLTF
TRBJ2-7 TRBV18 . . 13 TGTGCCAGCTCACCAGGGGAGGAGTACGAGCAGTACTTC CASSPGEEYEQYF
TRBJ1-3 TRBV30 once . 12 TGTGCTGGTGGGCGCTCTGGAAACACCATATATTTT CAGGRSGNTIYF
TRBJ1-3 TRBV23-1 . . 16 TGCGCCAGCAAAAAAGCCGGAGACAGGTTTGGAAACACCATATATTTT CASKKAGDRFGNTIYF
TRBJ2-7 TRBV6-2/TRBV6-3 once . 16 TGTGCCAGCAGTTGGGCACGCGGAGGAGTATCGTACGAGCAGTACTTC CASSWARGGVSYEQYF
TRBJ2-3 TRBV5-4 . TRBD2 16 TGTGCCAGCAGCTCACTAGCGGGAAAGGTGACAGATACGCAGTATTTT CASSSLAGKVTDTQYF
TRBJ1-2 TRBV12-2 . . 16 TGTGCAAGTCGCTTAAGGAGCCAGGGGAATCGGTATGGCTACACCTTC CASRLRSQGNRYGYTF
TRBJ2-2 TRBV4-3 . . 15 TGCGCCAGCAGCCAAGTGATGGCCGGGTACGGGGAGCTGTTTTTT CASSQVMAGYGELFF
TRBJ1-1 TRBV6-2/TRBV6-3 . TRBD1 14 TGTGCCAGCAGTTCAGGGGGCATGAACACTGAAGCTTTCTTT CASSSGGMNTEAFF
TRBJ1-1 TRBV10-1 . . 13 TGCGCCAGCAGTGAGTCCAGGGAAACTGAAGCTTTCTTT CASSESRETEAFF
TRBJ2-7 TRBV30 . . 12 TGTGCCTGGAGTGGACAGAACAACGAGCAGTACTTC CAWSGQNNEQYF
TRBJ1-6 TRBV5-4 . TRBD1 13 TGTGCCAGCAGCCGGGACAGGAATTCACCCCTCCACTTT CASSRDRNSPLHF
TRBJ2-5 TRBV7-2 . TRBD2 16 TGTGCCAGCAGCCTTAGTTTAGCGGGAGGGAGGGAGACCCAGTACTTC CASSLSLAGGRETQYF
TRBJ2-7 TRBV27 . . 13 TGTGCCAGCAGTTTATTATTTCTCTCCGAGCAGTACTTC CASSLLFLSEQYF
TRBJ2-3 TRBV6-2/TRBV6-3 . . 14 TGTGCCAGCAGTTACTTCCGAGGGCGGGATACGCAGTATTTT CASSYFRGRDTQYF
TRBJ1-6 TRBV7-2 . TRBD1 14 TGTGCCAGCAGGTTACGACAGGGGAGTTCACCCCTCCACTTT CASRLRQGSSPLHF
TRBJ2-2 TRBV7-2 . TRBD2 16 TGTGCCAGCAGTCATACTGGACTAGCGTCTGCCGGGGAGCTGTTTTTT CASSHTGLASAGELFF
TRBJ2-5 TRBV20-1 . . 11 TGCAGTGCTAGTAGCGGAGAGACCCAGTACTTC CSASSGETQYF
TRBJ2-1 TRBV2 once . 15 TGTGCCAGTAAAAGACTCGACAGCTCCTACAATGAGCAGTTCTTC CASKRLDSSYNEQFF
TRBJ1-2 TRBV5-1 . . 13 TGCGCCAGCAGCTTGGCCACGGGCTATGGCTACACCTTC CASSLATGYGYTF
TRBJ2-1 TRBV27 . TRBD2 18 TGTGCCAGCAGTTTATTCGGACTAGCGGGAGGGCCTCTGAATGAGCAGTTCTTC CASSLFGLAGGPLNEQFF
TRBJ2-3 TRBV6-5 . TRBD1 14 TGTGCCAGCACCCCGACAGGGGGCAGGGATACGCAGTATTTT CASTPTGGRDTQYF
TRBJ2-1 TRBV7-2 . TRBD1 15 TGTGCCAGCAGCTTAGTTGGACAGGGGAGAAATGAGCAGTTCTTC CASSLVGQGRNEQFF
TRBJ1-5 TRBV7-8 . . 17 TGTGCCAGCAGCTCCCGGCGGGCAGGGGTAATTAATCAGCCCCAGCATTTT CASSSRRAGVINQPQHF
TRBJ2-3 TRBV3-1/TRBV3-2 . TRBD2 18 TGTGCCAGCAGCCAAGTTCGGACTAGCGGTAAGAAAACAGATACGCAGTATTTT CASSQVRTSGKKTDTQYF
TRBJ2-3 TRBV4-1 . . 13 TGCGCCAGCAGCCAAGTGGGCCCAGATACGCAGTATTTT CASSQVGPDTQYF
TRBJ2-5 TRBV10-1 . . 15 TGCCCCAGCAGACGGCGCGGGGACGGGCAAGAGACCCAGTACTTC CPSRRRGDGQETQYF
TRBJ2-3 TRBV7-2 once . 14 TGTGCCAGCAGCTTATCCCATCGGACAGATACGCAGTATTTT CASSLSHRTDTQYF
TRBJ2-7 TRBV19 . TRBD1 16 TGTGCCAGTAGTTCGAAACCCCGGGACAGCTCCTACGAGCAGTACTTC CASSSKPRDSSYEQYF
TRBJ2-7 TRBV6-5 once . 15 TGTGCCAGCAGTTACCACGGCGGCAGGGTCTACGAGCAGTACTTC CASSYHGGRVYEQYF
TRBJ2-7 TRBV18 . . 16 TGTGCCAGCTCACCAACAGGGGGGGTAGCGGCCTACGAGCAGTACTTC CASSPTGGVAAYEQYF
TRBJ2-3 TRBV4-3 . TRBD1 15 TGCGCCAGCAGCCAAACGGGACAGGATACAGATACGCAGTATTTT CASSQTGQDTDTQYF
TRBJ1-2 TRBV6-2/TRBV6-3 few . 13 TGTGCCAGCAGTTGGGACACCCACTATGGCTACACCTTC CASSWDTHYGYTF
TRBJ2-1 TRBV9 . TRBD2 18 TGTGCCAGCAGCGTAGCTCTTAGCGGGAGAAGTCTTACCAATGAGCAGTTCTTC CASSVALSGRSLTNEQFF
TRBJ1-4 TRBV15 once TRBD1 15 TGTGCCACCAGCAGAGGTGTCAGGGGGCGAGAAAAACTGTTTTTT CATSRGVRGREKLFF
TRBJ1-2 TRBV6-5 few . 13 TGTGCCAGCAGTCTCCATGACAGTTATGGCTACACCTTC CASSLHDSYGYTF
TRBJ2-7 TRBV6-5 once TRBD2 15 TGTGCCAGCAGTTACTCCCGGGAGGCCAAAGGAGAGCAGTACTTC CASSYSREAKGEQYF
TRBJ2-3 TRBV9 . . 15 TGTGCCAGCAGCTCCCGGACAGTTAGCACAGATACGCAGTATTTT CASSSRTVSTDTQYF
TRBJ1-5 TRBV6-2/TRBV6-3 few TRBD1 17 TGTGCCAGCAGCTCACTCCGCCTCGACAGGGGCAATCAGCCCCAGCATTTT CASSSLRLDRGNQPQHF
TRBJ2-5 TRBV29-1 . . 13 TGCAGCGTCCGCAGGGGATCTGGGGAGACCCAGTACTTC CSVRRGSGETQYF
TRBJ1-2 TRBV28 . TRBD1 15 TGTGCCAGCAGTTTAGGGACAGGGACTAACTATGGCTACACCTTC CASSLGTGTNYGYTF
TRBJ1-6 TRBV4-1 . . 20 TGCGCCAGCAGCCAAGATCAGGAGGGCCTAAGGAGCTCCTATAATTCACCCCTCCACTTT CASSQDQEGLRSSYNSPLHF
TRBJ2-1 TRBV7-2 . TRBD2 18 TGTGCCAGCAGCTTAGTAGCGGGAGGCATCGTTGGGTACAATGAGCAGTTCTTC CASSLVAGGIVGYNEQFF
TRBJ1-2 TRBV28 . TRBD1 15 TGTGCCAGCAGCACTATCAAGGGACAGTCTTATGGCTACACCTTC CASSTIKGQSYGYTF
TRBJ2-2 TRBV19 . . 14 TGTGCCAGTAGTATGTTGTGGGGGGCCGGGGAGCTGTTTTTT CASSMLWGAGELFF